These T cell receptor beta chains were read from a single sample in a study of CD8+ T cells in alopecia areata. The protocol was immunoSEQ multiplex PCR, while the TCRdb copy is restricted to in-frame clones and leaves out a portion. The sample includes around 180,000 clones, about 65% of them seen just once. This sample comprised CD4+ T cells sorted from blood, obtained around week 50, from a patient treated with tofacitinib. The source of these receptors is a human donor with alopecia areata. The CDR3 runs from the conserved cysteine through the conserved F or W. The D gene is left open where the match is weak. Where a row states a size, it is once, few, many or the class of an expanded clone; other rows omit it.

>-|TRBJ2-3|TRBV5-1|-
TGCGCCAGCAGCCCGGATCCGCCCACAGATACGCAGTATTTT
CASSPDPPTDTQYF
>-|TRBJ2-1|TRBV7-8|-
TGTGCCAGCAGCTTAGTCGGCAGGAATGAGCAGTTCTTC
CASSLVGRNEQFF
>-|TRBJ2-3|TRBV5-1|-
TGCGCCAGCAGCGACCGGGAGACAGATACGCAGTATTTT
CASSDRETDTQYF
>few|TRBJ2-2|TRBV30|-
TGTGCCTGGAATCCTAGCTCGACCGGGGAGCTGTTTTTT
CAWNPSSTGELFF
>-|TRBJ1-2|TRBV6-5|-
TGTGCCAGCAAAACTCGGCCAAACTATGGCTACACCTTC
CASKTRPNYGYTF
>-|TRBJ2-3|TRBV29-1|-
TGCAGCGTTGAGGGAGGTGAACACAGCACAGATACGCAGTATTTT
CSVEGGEHSTDTQYF
>-|TRBJ1-1|TRBV7-9|-
TGTGCCAGCAGCAACCGGGACGGTGGCGCTGAAGCTTTCTTT
CASSNRDGGAEAFF
>-|TRBJ2-3|TRBV6-4|TRBD2
TGTGCCAGCAGTGACCGGCGGGGGGGAATAGATACGCAGTATTTT
CASSDRRGGIDTQYF
>-|TRBJ1-5|TRBV6-6|-
TGTGCCAGCAGGATAACGTCGGGTTATCAGCCCCAGCATTTT
CASRITSGYQPQHF
>few|TRBJ1-2|TRBV4-3|TRBD1
TGCGCCAGCAGCCAAGATCTTCGGGGACAGTATGGCTACACCTTC
CASSQDLRGQYGYTF
>-|TRBJ1-1|TRBV30|TRBD1
TGTGCTTGTAGCGGGGGGACAGGTCCGAACACTGAAGCTTTCTTT
CACSGGTGPNTEAFF
>-|TRBJ2-7|TRBV4-3|TRBD2
TGCGCCAGCAGCCAAGGGACTAGCGGGGTATCCTACGAGCAGTACTTC
CASSQGTSGVSYEQYF
>-|TRBJ1-6|TRBV4-3|-
TGCGCCAGCAGCCAAGAAACACGAACACCCCTCCACTTT
CASSQETRTPLHF
>-|TRBJ1-1|TRBV30|-
TGTGCCTGGAGAGGGCAGAACACTGAAGCTTTCTTT
CAWRGQNTEAFF
>few|TRBJ1-2|TRBV27|-
TGTGCCAGCAGTCCAGGGCTGGCGTGGGGCTACACCTTC
CASSPGLAWGYTF
>few|TRBJ1-1|TRBV29-1|-
TGCAGCGTTAATCGACGGCTGGTCACTGAAGCTTTCTTT
CSVNRRLVTEAFF
>once|TRBJ2-2|TRBV5-1|-
TGCGCCAGCAGCCCCTGGGAACCTGACGGGGAGCTGTTTTTT
CASSPWEPDGELFF
>few|TRBJ1-1|TRBV6-5|-
TGTGCCAGCAGTTACCGCGGACAAGAAGCTTTCTTT
CASSYRGQEAFF
>-|TRBJ2-7|TRBV29-1|TRBD1
TGCAGCGTTGGAACGGGGACAGGAACCTACGAGCAGTACTTC
CSVGTGTGTYEQYF
>-|TRBJ1-6|TRBV25-1|-
TGTGCCAGCAGCTCGGACAGTAAACATTCACCCCTCCACTTT
CASSSDSKHSPLHF
>-|TRBJ2-6|TRBV30|TRBD1
TGTGCCTGGAGGGGCGACAGGGGAACTGGGGCCAACGTCCTGACTTTC
CAWRGDRGTGANVLTF
>once|TRBJ1-2|TRBV6-5|-
TGTGCCAGCAGTTACTGGAAAACCAAGGGGGGCTATGGCTACACCTTC
CASSYWKTKGGYGYTF
>many|TRBJ1-2|TRBV13|TRBD1
TGTGCCAGCAGCTCCGGACAGGGGCACTATGGCTACACCTTC
CASSSGQGHYGYTF
>-|TRBJ1-4|TRBV5-6|-
TGTGCCAGCAGCTTGGAGCGGGACAAACTGTTTTTT
CASSLERDKLFF
>few|TRBJ2-5|TRBV10-3|-
TGTGCCATCAGTGCCACCAGGGTCGGAGAGACCCAGTACTTC
CAISATRVGETQYF
>-|TRBJ1-5|TRBV30|TRBD1
TGTGCCTGTGCAGGGGGAAGCAATCAGCCCCAGCATTTT
CACAGGSNQPQHF
>few|TRBJ2-6|TRBV7-2|TRBD2
TGTGCCAGCAGCTCCACCCGGGGGGGCTCTGGGGCCAACGTCCTGACTTTC
CASSSTRGGSGANVLTF
>-|TRBJ1-5|TRBV19|-
TGTGCCAGTAGTTGGGGGGGATGGCAGCCCCAGCATTTT
CASSWGGWQPQHF
>-|TRBJ2-2|TRBV9|-
TGTGCCAGCAGCGGAGGAGGATGGGACCCAACGAACACCGGGGAGCTGTTTTTT
CASSGGGWDPTNTGELFF
>once|TRBJ2-5|TRBV2|-
TGTGCCAGCAGTGAAGCCGCCGGCGCTGGGGGGGAGACCCAGTACTTC
CASSEAAGAGGETQYF
>-|TRBJ2-3|TRBV7-3|-
TGTGCCAGCAGCCCCGCCGGGGCGCGAACAGATACGCAGTATTTT
CASSPAGARTDTQYF
>few|TRBJ2-7|TRBV10-3|TRBD1
TGTGCCATCAGTGAGACGAACAGGGGGGAGCAGTACTTC
CAISETNRGEQYF
>-|TRBJ1-1|TRBV4-1|-
TGCGCCAGCAGCCTAGGACAGAACACTGAAGCTTTCTTT
CASSLGQNTEAFF
>-|TRBJ1-2|TRBV10-3|-
TGTGCCATCAGTGAGTCGATAGGGGGGTATGGCTACACCTTC
CAISESIGGYGYTF
>-|TRBJ1-5|TRBV29-1|TRBD1
TGCAGCGTTGGGACAGGGCTCAATCAGCCCCGGCATTTT
CSVGTGLNQPRHF
>-|TRBJ1-1|TRBV5-1|-
TGCGCCAGCAGCGGGTCGGACATACTAGTCGAAGCTTTCTTT
CASSGSDILVEAFF
>-|TRBJ2-1|TRBV7-6|TRBD1
TGTGCCAGCAGCTTAACCACGACAGGGAAGGGCCAGGTCTTC
CASSLTTTGKGQVF
>-|TRBJ2-7|TRBV6-5|-
TGTGCCAGCAGTTTTGAACCCGGAGGCTCCTACGAGCAGTACTTC
CASSFEPGGSYEQYF
>-|TRBJ1-1|TRBV7-2|-
TGTGCCAGCAGCCCCTTTACTGAAGCTTTCTTT
CASSPFTEAFF
>-|TRBJ1-3|TRBV15|TRBD1
TGTGCCACCAGCAGAGCGGGACAGATCTCTGGAAACACCATATATTTT
CATSRAGQISGNTIYF
>-|TRBJ1-1|TRBV19|-
TGTGCCAGTAGTAGCGGGACTTACCACACTGAAGCTTTCTTT
CASSSGTYHTEAFF
>few|TRBJ2-1|TRBV12-2|-
TGTGCAAGTCGCTTAAGGACTAGCGGGAAGGACAATGAGCAGTTCTTC
CASRLRTSGKDNEQFF
>-|TRBJ2-1|TRBV27|TRBD2
TGTGCCAGCGCCTTACCGGGACTAGCGGGATACAATGAGCAGTTCTTC
CASALPGLAGYNEQFF
>once|TRBJ2-6|TRBV5-1|-
TGCGCCAGCAGCTTGCAGATATCAGTCGGGGCCAACGTCCTGACTTTC
CASSLQISVGANVLTF
>-|TRBJ1-5|TRBV27|-
TGTGCCAGCAGTCCAGGGGTGGCTAGCGATCAGCCCCAGCATTTT
CASSPGVASDQPQHF
>-|TRBJ2-2|TRBV30|TRBD2
TGTGCCTGGTCCACTAGCGGAGGTGGTGTCGGGGAGCTGTTTTTT
CAWSTSGGGVGELFF
>few|TRBJ1-4|TRBV2|-
TGTGCCAGCAGTGAAGGACAGTGGAAACTGTTTTTT
CASSEGQWKLFF
>-|TRBJ2-1|TRBV20-1|-
TGCAGTGCTCTTTGGGGCAATGAGCAGTTCTTC
CSALWGNEQFF